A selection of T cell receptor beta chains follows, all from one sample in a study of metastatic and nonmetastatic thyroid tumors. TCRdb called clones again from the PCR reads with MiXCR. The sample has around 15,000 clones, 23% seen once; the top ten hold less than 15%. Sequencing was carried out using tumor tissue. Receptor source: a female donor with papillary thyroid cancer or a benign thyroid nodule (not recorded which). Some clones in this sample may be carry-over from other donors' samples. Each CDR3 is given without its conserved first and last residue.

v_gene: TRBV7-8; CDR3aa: ASSLEGDVAKNIQY
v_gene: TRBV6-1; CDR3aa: ASRLTPDGWGGYT
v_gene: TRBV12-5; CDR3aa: ASGLVRISDRAPRDGYT
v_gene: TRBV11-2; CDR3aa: ASSESLLSGRVYNEQF
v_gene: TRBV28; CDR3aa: ASSSGQFSNQPQH
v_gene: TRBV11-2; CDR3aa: ASVQGPLTGELF
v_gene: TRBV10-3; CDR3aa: AISEFRAQMNTEAF
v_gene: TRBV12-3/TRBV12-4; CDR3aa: ASSKGTAGGYT
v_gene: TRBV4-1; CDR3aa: ASSRAGTSDKNIQY
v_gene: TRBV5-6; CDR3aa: ASSYRDSEKLF
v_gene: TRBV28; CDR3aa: ASSIDFGTGARYEQY
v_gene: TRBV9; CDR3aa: ASSVLDTDTQY
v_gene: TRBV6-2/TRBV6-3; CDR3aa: ASSYRPSSYEQY
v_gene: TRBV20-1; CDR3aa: SARSIMGQGVKSETQY
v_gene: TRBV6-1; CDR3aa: ASSEDGTSGKDTQY
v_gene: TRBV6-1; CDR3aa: ASSETRTGPSTDTQY
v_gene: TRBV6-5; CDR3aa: ASSYREGGTDTQY
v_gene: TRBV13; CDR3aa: ASSLDLDEQY
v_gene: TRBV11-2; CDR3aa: ASSQGSAEQY
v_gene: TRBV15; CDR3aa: ATSLSSYEQY
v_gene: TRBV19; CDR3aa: ASRHLNTEAF
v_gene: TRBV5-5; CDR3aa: ASSSGRVSGLEQY
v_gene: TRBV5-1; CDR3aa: ASSFEAQGTPLH
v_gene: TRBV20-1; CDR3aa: SASGLAGGPGEPF
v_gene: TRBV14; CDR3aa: ASSQDYRGSPLH
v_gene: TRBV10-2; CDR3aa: ASSDPPGGPNEKLF
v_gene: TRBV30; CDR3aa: AWSVTGVMNTEAF
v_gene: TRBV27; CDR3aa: ASKTSGEETQY
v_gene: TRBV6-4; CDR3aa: ASSDSTSGTDTGELF
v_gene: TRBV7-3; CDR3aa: ASSLGAGGMETQY
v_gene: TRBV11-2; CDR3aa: ASSLANTEAF
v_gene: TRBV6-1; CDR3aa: ASSEAAGSYGYT
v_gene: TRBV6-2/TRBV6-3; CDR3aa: ASSDGTEQF
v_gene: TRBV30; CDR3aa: AWALDYREQF
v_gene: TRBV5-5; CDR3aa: ASSLAGQNEQF
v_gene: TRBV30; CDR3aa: AWSRYSGNTIY
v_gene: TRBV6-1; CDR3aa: ASSEFMGNSNQPQH
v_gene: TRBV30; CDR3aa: AWSSGTGNNYGYT
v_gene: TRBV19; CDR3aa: ASSIRAGGSYEQY
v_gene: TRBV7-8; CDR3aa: ASSFSVGAGTQY
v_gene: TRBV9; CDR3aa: ASSEGLAGEHTGELF
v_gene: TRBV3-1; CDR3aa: ASSLAGNSYEQY
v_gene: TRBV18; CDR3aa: ASSWTGGPQY
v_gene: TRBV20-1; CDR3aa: SAPKLAVGGEQY
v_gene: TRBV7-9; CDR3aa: ASSFPLPTQY
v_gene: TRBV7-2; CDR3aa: ASSLGGSGRNEQF